This T cell receptor beta chain derives from a study of Graves' ophthalmopathy and Graves' hyperthyroidism (dated by TCRdb to between 2017 and 2018). Context from the whole study: Peripheral blood was collected before any treatment was given, at the time of initial diagnosis. The study used TCR beta repertoire signatures to distinguish Graves' ophthalmopathy from Graves' hyperthyroidism and to predict progression to ophthalmopathy. In total, over 130 blood samples were TCR-sequenced: some 40 ophthalmopathy, some 75 hyperthyroidism and about 17 hyperthyroidism-to-ophthalmopathy patients. To explore V-J signatures that distinguish ophthalmopathy from hyperthyroidism, a discovery set of 100 patients was enrolled, made up of some 41 with ophthalmopathy and under 65 with stable hyperthyroidism. The independent validation cohort included about 19 hyperthyroidism patients plus 17 patients who later progressed from hyperthyroidism to ophthalmopathy. In over 5 hyperthyroidism patients, the T-cell repertoire of thyroid tissue was compared with the T-cell repertoire of blood. Following sample collection, hyperthyroidism patients were given methimazole at a starting dose of 30 mg daily, and ophthalmopathy patients were given high-dose intravenous methylprednisolone. Summary of the overall study and its limitations: In cross-validation, the 13-signature model distinguished ophthalmopathy from stable hyperthyroidism with around 86% sensitivity and approximately 81% specificity, while in the test set the corresponding values were around 79% and 71%. Sample size was not statistically predetermined, and group allocation was not concealed from the investigators. Most of the expanded thyroid clonotypes with a frequency above 0.001 were also detected in blood, and it was suggested that the thyroid immune response may be reflected by blood repertoires. In validation, the model predicted ophthalmopathy progression with nearly 71% sensitivity and around 72% specificity; about a dozen predicted patients were CT-confirmed with GO in a median of approximately six months.

As to this clonotype: No antigen is known for it. Within one base of it there is no much larger clone, and no base qualities were kept.

For repertoire sequencing, TCR beta CDR3 regions were amplified from RNA transcripts. A first-round RT-PCR used HTBI primers with the Qiagen OneStep RT-PCR kit, followed by a second-round multiplex PCR, size selection and purification. Sequencing of the libraries was carried out on an Illumina HiSeq2000 in paired-end mode with 100 bp reads. As for how the authors treated the data: SOAPnuke was used for read processing, and reads with adapters, uncalled bases, a mean Phred below 15, or no exact constant-primer or identifier match were discarded. COPE v1.2.5 was used to merge the high-quality paired reads. Each unique nucleotide sequence was defined as a clonotype, and clonotypes were aligned to IMGT TRB V, D and J references with MiTCR v1.1. Analysis was restricted to V-J combinations with a frequency above 0.0001, which covered 99.2% of repertoires. For each V-J combination, a TCR clonal expansion and chaos score was defined as the ratio of F50 clonal expansion to chaos observed in the TCRdist matrix. Welch's t-statistics and random forest were used to reduce the features to roughly 14 V-J combinations, which were then used as input to a naive Bayes classifier. The similarity between thyroid and blood repertoires was quantified using the Morisita-Horn index. In TCRdb, the public reads were trimmed at Q25 with fastp and aligned with MiXCR, with productive beta chains retained. Rows with a matching CDR3 protein are joined into one entry that keeps the most common DNA and genes. The V and J calls here are based on TCRdb, not the publication. Present in this sample are almost 750,000 distinct CDR3 sequences, 40% of which were seen just once. In total, the top ten clones hold 44% of the sample.

The germline V gene specifies SGHAT as CDR1 and FQNNGV as CDR2. V trim: 0 bases; J trim: 5 bases; unmatched bases: 6. The CDR3 numbers 16 residues from cysteine through phenylalanine. Of the read, only the CDR3 DNA is kept; its 48 bases are in frame from base 1. Ophthalmopathy patients had moderately to severely active disease, Clinical Activity Score of at least 3, NOSPECS grade of at least 4, and disease duration under 3 months. Anyone with other autoimmune diseases, uncontrolled infections, pregnancy or lactation was excluded from the study. Clinical symptoms, serum thyroxine, TRAb, thyroid ultrasound and orbital computed tomography formed the basis of the diagnosis. PBMCs were isolated from about 9.1 ml of fresh peripheral blood by Ficoll-Paque density gradient centrifugation. Trizol reagent was used to extract the total RNA, and its quality was then checked on an Agilent 2100 Bioanalyzer.

This TCR came from an adult man with Graves' ophthalmopathy. Sequenced: peripheral blood. The chain links TRBV11-2 with TRBJ2-5; 10 middle bases align to TRBD2. CDR3 sequence: CASSLDGAGGPETQYF. The DNA sequence is as follows: TGTGCCAGCAGCTTAGACGGAGCGGGAGGGCCGGAGACCCAGTACTTC.